One and the same sample provided the 11 T cell receptor beta chains below, sequenced in a study of shared T cell receptors in the human thymus. Some clones are missing from TCRdb's copy, which holds only in-frame ones; the method was immunoSEQ multiplex PCR. The table lists roughly 550,000 clones, approximately 80% of them singletons. These data were also filed under a second study, of human thymus T cells.

The sample comprised thymocytes. Receptors originate from a boy in the first two years of life with a congenital heart defect.

This chain uses TRBV2 with TRBJ1-5; D is unclear. Germline V CDR1 and CDR2: SNHLY, FYNNEI. The V and J ends lost 6 bases and 4 bases respectively, with 10 bases between them. The CDR3 totals 13 residues. The CDR3, as DNA: TGTGCCAGCAGCCCCAAACGGAATCAGCCCCAGCATTTT. Translating it yields CASSPKRNQPQHF.

A few counts support this clone. The V gene is TRBV28, the J gene TRBJ1-1; the match to TRBD1 covers 7 bases. This CDR3 has 14 residues. Trimming removed 4 bases from V and 1 base from J; junction bases left unmatched: 3. Looked up from germline, CDR1 is MDHEN and CDR2 is SYDVKM. CDR3 sequence reads: CASSSGTENTEAFF. The CDR3 DNA is TGTGCCAGCAGTTCCGGGACAGAGAACACTGAAGCTTTCTTT.

The genes are TRBV30 and TRBJ1-3; D unresolved. Germline-derived CDR1 and CDR2 are GTSNPN and SVGIG (reference sequence). The CDR3 covers 19 residues. Trimming took 3 bases from V and 2 from J, leaving 26 bases between them. CDR3 protein: CAWRMLQDGRYGAGNTIYF. CDR3 coding DNA: TGTGCCTGGAGGATGCTCCAGGACGGGCGCTACGGGGCTGGAAACACCATATATTTT.

The rearrangement joins TRBV4-3 to TRBJ2-3, with D perhaps TRBD2 (5 bases). Germline V gene lookup returns CDR1 LGHNA and CDR2 YSLEER. With 1 base removed from V and 1 base from J, the gap between germline ends came to 12 bases. The CDR3 covers 16 residues. CDR3 protein: CASSQGRGWGTDTQYF. DNA for the CDR3: TGCGCCAGCAGCCAAGGGCGAGGGTGGGGCACAGATACGCAGTATTTT.

The chain uses TRBV7-9 and TRBJ1-2; possible D gene TRBD1, 6 bases. Trimming cost V 1 base and J 13 bases, with 16 bases left between them. Germline V CDR1 and CDR2: SEHNR, FQNEAQ (reference sequence). The CDR3 runs to 13 residues. CDR3 coding DNA: TGTGCCAGCAGCTTAGAGGGACAAAAGGTGGGCACCTTC. Translation gives CASSLEGQKVGTF. The variable domain in full, with the rest retrieved from reference TRBV7-9 and TRBJ1-2, is DTGVSQNPRHKITKRGQNVTFRCDPISEHNRLYWYRQTLGQGPEFLTYFQNEAQLEKSRLLSDRFSAERPKGSFSTLEIQRTEQGDSAMYLCASSLEGQKVGTFGSGTRLTVV.

The chain uses TRBV4-3 and TRBJ1-4; the D gene is possibly TRBD1 (6 bases). V gave up 0 bases and J gave up 5 bases, with 13 bases separating them. Germline values: CDR1 LGHNA, CDR2 YSLEER. CDR3 length: 16 amino acids. The CDR3 loop reads CASSQDRPQGNEKLFF. CDR3 nucleotides: TGCGCCAGCAGCCAAGATCGACCACAGGGAAATGAAAAACTGTTTTTT.

J is TRBJ2-1 and V is TRBV7-9; 11 bases line up with TRBD2. The CDR3 is made up of 14 amino acids. CDR1 SEHNR and CDR2 FQNEAQ come from the germline V gene (reference sequence). The V segment lost 11 bases and the J segment 3 bases; nucleotides outside the gene matches: 6. The CDR3 loop reads CAGCSGRGYNEQFF. The CDR3 nucleotides are TGTGCCGGCTGTAGCGGGAGGGGCTACAATGAGCAGTTCTTC.

For this clone: This sample includes further DNA sequences coding for the same CDR3. This chain joins TRBV10-3 and TRBJ2-5, with unresolved D. Germline values: CDR1 ENHRY, CDR2 SYGVKD. Trimming pared 4 bases from V and 7 bases from J, leaving 13 bases between. The CDR3 covers 13 residues. CDR3 loop: CAISAPHGGTQYF. CDR3 nucleotides: TGTGCCATCAGTGCCCCCCACGGTGGGACCCAGTACTTC.

This clone was seen a handful of times. The chain couples TRBV6-4 to TRBJ2-7, with 9 bases lining up with TRBD2. The CDR3 extends over 17 amino acids. V shed 0 bases, J shed 3 bases, and the junction held 9 bases outside the gene matches. CDR1 and CDR2 (germline): MRHNA, SNTAGT. The CDR3 DNA reads as TGTGCCAGCAGTGACTCGGGGGCGGGAGGGGATAACTACGAGCAGTACTTC. Amino acids: CASSDSGAGGDNYEQYF.

V is TRBV5-1 and J is TRBJ2-6; D is ambiguous. V lost 7 bases to trimming and J lost 0 bases, with 5 bases between them. This CDR3 has 13 amino acids. Germline CDR1 and CDR2: SGHRS and YFSETQ. The DNA for the CDR3 is TGCGCCAGCTCAGTCTCTGGGGCCAACGTCCTGACTTTC. It specifies CASSVSGANVLTF.

This chain joins TRBV14 and TRBJ2-7; 8 positions agree with TRBD2. The CDR3 covers 20 residues. Germline CDR1 and CDR2: SGHDN and FVKESK. Losses at the gene ends were 1 base for V and 2 bases for J; bases not matched to a gene: 19. CDR3 in DNA: TGTGCCAGCAGCCAAGTGGATCCCGAGACGGGAGGGCCGTTTCCCTACGAGCAGTACTTC. It encodes CASSQVDPETGGPFPYEQYF.